The 30 T cell receptor beta chains given below trace back to one sample, sequenced in a study of T-cell memory formation after mild COVID-19. In TCRdb, the 5' RACE reads were re-called with MiXCR into one record per CDR3 protein. The sample has around 200,000 distinct CDR3 sequences; 20% to 25% are singletons. The specimen sequenced was PBMCs or a T cell subset sorted from them (not recorded which). These receptors were obtained from an adult woman who had mild COVID-19 (a few samples of this study predate the infection). Cell type and time point are not known.

This clonotype has more than one count but fewer than ten. The V call is TRBV7-9, the J call TRBJ1-1; D is uncertain. Per germline, CDR1 SEHNR and CDR2 FQNEAQ (reference sequence). V lost 1 base to trimming and J lost 5 bases, with 5 bases between them. The CDR3 is 12 amino acids. The CDR3 nucleotides are TGTGCCAGCAGCTTAGGTCCAACTGAAGCTTTCTTT. It yields the protein CASSLGPTEAFF.

This clonotype counts as medium-sized. The rearrangement uses TRBV30 and TRBJ2-2; 7 bases map to TRBD1. The CDR3 is 14 amino acids. Germline-derived CDR1 and CDR2 are GTSNPN and SVGIG (reference sequence). V lost 2 bases to trimming and J lost 4 bases; unmatched junction nucleotides: 4. For the CDR3, the DNA is TGTGCCTGGAGTTGGGGACAGCCCACCGGGGAGCTGTTTTTT. Translated, it gives CAWSWGQPTGELFF.

The chain couples TRBV18 to TRBJ1-1; 9 positions agree with TRBD1. The CDR3 totals 19 residues. V lost 3 bases, J lost 3 bases, and 17 bases stayed unmatched. CDR1 is KGHSH and CDR2 is LQKENI in the germline V gene. As DNA, the CDR3 is TGTGCCAGCTCACCTCCGGGACAGGGTTTTTTGCCAAGAGACACTGAAGCTTTCTTT. Protein: CASSPPGQGFLPRDTEAFF.

The V call is TRBV2, the J call TRBJ2-3; 13 bases match TRBD2. J gave up 2 bases and V 1 base, and 6 bases lay outside the gene matches. Germline V lookup: CDR1 SNHLY, CDR2 FYNNEI. The CDR3 totals 18 residues. CDR3 in DNA: TGTGCCAGCAGTGAAGTTAGGGGACTAGCGGGGCTCACAGATACGCAGTATTTT. Protein: CASSEVRGLAGLTDTQYF.

The chain recombines TRBV7-8 with TRBJ2-1, with TRBD2 identical over 16 bases. Germline assignment: CDR1 SGHVS and CDR2 FQNEAQ. CDR3 length: 20 amino acids. With 5 bases clipped from V and 1 base from J, the junction kept 11 bases outside the gene matches. CDR3 nucleotide sequence: TGTGCCAGCAGCCCACCGGGACTAGCGGGGGGGCCTAGGTCCTACAATGAGCAGTTCTTC. This codes for CASSPPGLAGGPRSYNEQFF.

Only a few counts were recorded for this clonotype. The chain links TRBV4-3 to TRBJ2-1, with a possible D match to TRBD2 (6 bases). The CDR3 is 15 amino acids. The V and J ends lost 0 bases and 1 base respectively, with 7 bases between them. The germline gives CDR1 LGHNA, CDR2 YSLEER. Written as DNA, the CDR3 is TGCGCCAGCAGCCAAGATGCGGGGTCCTACAATGAGCAGTTCTTC. Protein product: CASSQDAGSYNEQFF.

This clonotype has only a few counts. V is TRBV5-6 and J is TRBJ2-5, with D uncertain. V shed 0 bases and J shed 2 bases, with 8 bases lying between them. CDR1 is SGHDT, CDR2 YYEEEE, per germline. The CDR3 runs to 14 residues. The CDR3 DNA is TGTGCCAGCAGCTTGGTATCCAGTCAAGAGACCCAGTACTTC. It is translated as CASSLVSSQETQYF.

This sequence joins TRBV11-2 and TRBJ2-5; TRBD2 aligns across 9 bases. Germline V gives CDR1 SGHAT, CDR2 FQNNGV. The junction had 7 bases not matched to a gene; V was cut back by 0 bases and J by 5 bases. This CDR3 is 16 amino acids long. CDR3 loop: CASSLEFGAGGETQYF. The CDR3 DNA reads as TGTGCCAGCAGCTTAGAGTTCGGGGCGGGAGGGGAGACCCAGTACTTC. Variable domain in full (rest from reference TRBV11-2 and TRBJ2-5): EAGVAQSPRYKIIEKRQSVAFWCNPISGHATLYWYQQILGQGPKLLIQFQNNGVVDDSQLPKDRFSAERLKGVDSTLKIQPAKLEDSAVYLCASSLEFGAGGETQYFGPGTRLLVL.

This clonotype was seen more than once but under ten times. V gene TRBV24-1 combines with J gene TRBJ2-5, with 13 bases identical to TRBD2. From germline, CDR1 is KGHDR and CDR2 SFDVKD. Trimming at V came to 3 bases and at J to 13 bases, leaving 7 bases not matched to a gene. The CDR3 has 14 amino acids. The CDR3 DNA follows: TGTGCCACCAGTGATCCGGGACTAGCGGGGTTGTTGTACTTC. Protein: CATSDPGLAGLLYF.

As to this clonotype: This could be a read error, since a much larger clone is one nucleotide away. The chain recombines TRBV29-1 with TRBJ2-2; 9 nucleotides align to TRBD1. This CDR3 region has 12 residues. The junction had 0 bases not matched to a gene; V was cut back by 4 bases and J by 6 bases. Looked up from germline, CDR1 is SQVTM and CDR2 is ANQGSEA. CDR3 sequence: CSVGQGAGELFF. The CDR3 DNA reads TGCAGCGTTGGACAGGGGGCCGGGGAGCTGTTTTTT.

The chain recombines TRBV7-2 with TRBJ2-5; D call uncertain. The length of the CDR3 is 14 residues. Trimming stripped 2 bases from V and 4 bases from J, with 11 bases between. CDR1 and CDR2 (germline): SGHTA, FQGNSA. The CDR3, as DNA: TGTGCCAGCAGCTTACTAGGTGCGGTAGAGACCCAGTACTTC. This codes for CASSLLGAVETQYF. Full variable domain (outside the CDR3, taken from reference TRBV7-2 and TRBJ2-5): GAGVSQSPSNKVTEKGKDVELRCDPISGHTALYWYRQSLGQGLEFLIYFQGNSAPDKSGLPSDRFSAERTGGSVSTLTIQRTQQEDSAVYLCASSLLGAVETQYFGPGTRLLVL.

This clonotype was observed a handful of times. The chain uses TRBV7-8 and TRBJ2-1; 12 positions agree with TRBD2. Per germline, CDR1 SGHVS and CDR2 FQNEAQ. The ends lost 8 bases at V and 3 bases at J; junction bases unmatched: 2. The CDR3 runs to 14 residues. CDR3 DNA: TGTGCCAGCCGGACTAGCGGGGACTACAATGAGCAGTTCTTC. Protein: CASRTSGDYNEQFF.

In this sample, this clonotype turned up a few times. Germline and junction disagree at one end, which may indicate a read error. V and J are TRBV10-3 and TRBJ1-6, with D unclear. CDR3 size: 13 residues. Germline V gives CDR1 ENHRY, CDR2 SYGVKD. CDR3 sequence (DNA): TGTGCCAACAGTGAGTCTTCTAATTCACCCCTCCACTTT. The encoded protein is CANSESSNSPLHF.

This sequence joins TRBV7-7 and TRBJ2-5; D possibly corresponds to TRBD1 (6 bases). This CDR3 comprises 15 residues. Germline-derived CDR1 and CDR2 are SSHAT and FNYEAQ (reference sequence). V was cut by 2 bases and J by 3 bases, with 13 bases left in between. CDR3 DNA: TGTGCCAGCAGCTTATATCAGGGGAGAGAAGAGACCCAGTACTTC. Translation gives CASSLYQGREETQYF.

V usage is TRBV6-1 and J usage is TRBJ2-4, with TRBD2 matching over 8 bases. The V gene's germline CDR1 is MNHNS and CDR2 SASEGT. The ends lost 1 base at V and 7 bases at J; junction bases unmatched: 6. The CDR3 covers 15 residues. As DNA, the CDR3 is TGTGCCAGCAGTGAAGGGGGACTAGTACGGAACATTCAGTACTTC. Encoded protein: CASSEGGLVRNIQYF.

This clonotype was observed a few times. The V and J genes are TRBV29-1 and TRBJ2-7; a weak D match, TRBD1 (5 bases). In germline, CDR1 is SQVTM, CDR2 ANQGSEA. The V and J ends lost 2 bases and 3 bases respectively, with 11 bases between them. The CDR3 has 13 amino acids. CDR3 in DNA: TGCAGCGTTGAACAGGGAAGAGGCTACGAGCAGTACTTC. Translated, it gives CSVEQGRGYEQYF.

The sample holds a few counts of this clonotype. The genes are TRBV24-1 and TRBJ2-2, with 7 bases matching TRBD1. Germline lookup yields CDR1 KGHDR and CDR2 SFDVKD. Trimming at V came to 0 bases and at J to 0 bases, leaving 6 bases not matched to a gene. This CDR3 has 18 residues. The CDR3 coding sequence is TGTGCCACCAGTGATTTGCTAGCCGGGACAGCGAACACCGGGGAGCTGTTTTTT. Its protein is CATSDLLAGTANTGELFF.

The genes are TRBV19 and TRBJ2-1, with 9 bases matching TRBD2. Germline trimming cut 7 bases from V and 8 bases from J; bases unmatched to any gene: 9. In germline, CDR1 is LNHDA, CDR2 SQIVND (reference sequence). The CDR3 has 14 amino acids. CDR3 nucleotides: TGTGCCAGTACCCCCCGGGCGGGAGGGGATGAGCAGTTCTTC. The encoded protein is CASTPRAGGDEQFF.

This clonotype was counted only a few times. The rearrangement joins TRBV15 to TRBJ2-3, with D possibly matching TRBD2 (7 bases). The CDR3 is made up of 15 amino acids. The germline V and J ends were trimmed by 4 bases and 0 bases, with 11 bases remaining between them. Germline lookup yields CDR1 LNHNV and CDR2 YYDKDF (reference sequence). CDR3 DNA sequence: TGTGCCACCAGCATGGGGGGGCGAAGCACAGATACGCAGTATTTT. Amino acid sequence: CATSMGGRSTDTQYF.

This chain links TRBV6-2 or TRBV6-3 with TRBJ1-5; 10 bases are shared with TRBD1. CDR3 length equals 20 residues. CDR1 is MNHEY, CDR2 SVGEGT, per germline. The ends lost 2 bases at V and 0 bases at J; junction bases unmatched: 13. This CDR3 is CASSYKFMTGGLGSNQPQHF. As DNA, the CDR3 is TGTGCCAGCAGTTACAAGTTTATGACAGGGGGCCTTGGTAGCAATCAGCCCCAGCATTTT.

The chain joins TRBV6-1 to TRBJ1-1; D is unresolved. CDR1 and CDR2 from the germline V gene are MNHNS and SASEGT. This CDR3 is 12 amino acids long. V shed 6 bases and J shed 8 bases, with 13 bases lying between them. In DNA form, the CDR3 reads TGTGCCAGCAGCCCCCCGAGGACGGAAGCTTTCTTT. Translation: CASSPPRTEAFF.

The V gene is TRBV9, the J gene TRBJ1-4, with D possibly matching TRBD1 (6 bases). The V end lost 4 bases, the J end lost 7 bases, and 14 bases lay between the germline ends. This CDR3 is built from 14 residues. Germline V gene lookup returns CDR1 SGDLS and CDR2 YYNGEE. The CDR3 nucleotides are TGTGCCAGCAGCCTTTCAGGGGCAGGTGAAAAACTGTTTTTT. This gives the protein CASSLSGAGEKLFF. Full variable domain (outside the CDR3, taken from reference TRBV9 and TRBJ1-4): DSGVTQTPKHLITATGQRVTLRCSPRSGDLSVYWYQQSLDQGLQFLIQYYNGEERAKGNILERFSAQQFPDLHSELNLSSLELGDSALYFCASSLSGAGEKLFFGSGTQLSVL.

The table lists this clonotype with a few counts. V gene TRBV20-1 combines with J gene TRBJ2-3; 9 nucleotides match TRBD1. The CDR3 loop spans 16 amino acids. The ends lost 5 bases at V and 0 bases at J; junction bases unmatched: 9. The germline V gene encodes CDR1 DFQATT and CDR2 SNEGSKA (reference sequence). CDR3 sequence: CSAPDRGTFSTDTQYF. In DNA, the CDR3 is TGCAGTGCTCCGGACAGGGGCACTTTTAGCACAGATACGCAGTATTTT.

The chain employs TRBV9 and TRBJ1-5; D gene ambiguous. CDR3 length equals 14 residues. The ends were cut back, 3 bases at V and 7 bases at J, with 14 bases in the middle. Looked up from germline, CDR1 is SGDLS and CDR2 is YYNGEE. CDR3 in DNA: TGTGCCAGCAGCGCGGGCCAAAACGGGCAGCCCCAGCATTTT. Translated, it gives CASSAGQNGQPQHF.

This clonotype occurred a few times. The J gene is TRBJ1-2, the V gene TRBV27; D perhaps matches TRBD1 (6 bases). The CDR3 consists of 15 residues. The V gene's germline CDR1 is MNHEY and CDR2 SMNVEV (reference sequence). V lost 5 bases and J 6 bases, leaving 19 bases between the germline ends. CDR3 protein: CASSRRTESLDGYTF. DNA for the CDR3: TGTGCCAGCAGTCGTCGGACAGAAAGTCTCGATGGCTACACCTTC.

The rearrangement links TRBV15 to TRBJ2-1, with no clear D. V shed 8 bases and J shed 3 bases, with 11 bases lying between them. The CDR3 is 13 amino acids. Germline CDR1 LNHNV, CDR2 YYDKDF (reference sequence). The CDR3 bases are TGTGCCACCTCCCTACGGAGCTACAATGAGCAGTTCTTC. This translates into CATSLRSYNEQFF.

This clonotype was seen repeatedly, ten times or more. This chain connects TRBV5-1 to TRBJ1-1; possible D gene TRBD1, 5 bases. Germline V gene data show CDR1 as SGHRS and CDR2 as YFSETQ. Trimming took 0 bases from V and 4 from J, leaving 10 bases between them. The CDR3 contains 14 residues. CDR3 sequence: CASSLGRGVTEAFF. As DNA, the CDR3 is TGCGCCAGCAGCTTGGGTCGGGGCGTCACTGAAGCTTTCTTT.

In its sample, this clonotype was seen a few times. CDR3 in amino acids: CASEGEKQYF. CDR3 bases: TGTGCCAGCGAGGGGGAAAAGCAGTACTTC. V gene TRBV2 combines with J gene TRBJ2-7; D possibly corresponds to TRBD1 (6 bases). Trimming cost V 8 bases and J 8 bases, with 10 bases left between them. Germline CDR1 SNHLY, CDR2 FYNNEI. The CDR3 is 10 amino acids.

V gene TRBV3-1 combines with J gene TRBJ2-1, with 8 bases aligning to TRBD2. Germline V gives CDR1 LGHDT, CDR2 YNNKEL (reference sequence). This CDR3 has 18 residues. V gave up 1 base and J gave up 2 bases; unmatched junction bases: 10. The CDR3: CASSQVSGSRAPYNEQFF. The CDR3 DNA reads TGTGCCAGCAGCCAAGTAAGCGGGAGTAGGGCCCCCTACAATGAGCAGTTCTTC.

A few counts support this clonotype. The genes are TRBV24-1 and TRBJ1-2, with a possible D match to TRBD1 (6 bases). V was cut by 10 bases and J by 4 bases, with 15 bases left in between. The CDR3 runs 13 residues. CDR1 is KGHDR and CDR2 is SFDVKD in the germline V gene. CDR3 protein: CATEGGDGYGYTF. CDR3 DNA: TGTGCCACGGAGGGGGGGGACGGCTATGGCTACACCTTC.